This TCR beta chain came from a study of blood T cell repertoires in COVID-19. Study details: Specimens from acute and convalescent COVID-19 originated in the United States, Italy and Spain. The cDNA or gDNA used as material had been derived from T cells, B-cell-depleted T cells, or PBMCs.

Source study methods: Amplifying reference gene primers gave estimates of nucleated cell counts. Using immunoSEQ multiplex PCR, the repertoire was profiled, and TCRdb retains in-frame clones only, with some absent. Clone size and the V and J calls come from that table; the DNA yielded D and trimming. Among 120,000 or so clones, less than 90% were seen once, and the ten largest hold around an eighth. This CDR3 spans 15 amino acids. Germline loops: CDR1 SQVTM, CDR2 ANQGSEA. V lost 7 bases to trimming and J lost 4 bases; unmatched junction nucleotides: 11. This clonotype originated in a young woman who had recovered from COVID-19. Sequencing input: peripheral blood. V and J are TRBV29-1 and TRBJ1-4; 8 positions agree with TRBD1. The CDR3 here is CSGPGTGTGNEKLFF. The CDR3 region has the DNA TGCAGCGGGCCGGGGACTGGGACAGGTAATGAAAAACTGTTTTTT. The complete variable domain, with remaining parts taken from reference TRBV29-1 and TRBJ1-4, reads SAVISQKPSRDICQRGTSLTIQCQVDSQVTMMFWYRQQPGQSLTLIATANQGSEATYESGFVIDKFPISRPNLTFSTLTVSNMSPEDSSIYLCSGPGTGTGNEKLFFGSGTQLSVL.